The 13 T cell receptor beta chains listed next were all sequenced from one sample in a study of blood T cell repertoires in COVID-19. Some clones are missing from TCRdb's copy, which holds only in-frame ones; the method was immunoSEQ multiplex PCR. The sample consists of about 110,000 clones, roughly 80% of them appearing once. Sequencing used peripheral blood. The receptor source for this set is a woman aged 60-75 years with acute or convalescent COVID-19.

This clone was counted a single time. The rearrangement joins TRBV9 to TRBJ1-2; D unclear. Germline CDR1 reads SGDLS; CDR2 reads YYNGEE. The V end was cut by 0 bases, the J end by 2 bases, with 8 bases between. The CDR3 sequence is 14 residues long. The CDR3: CASSVEVANYGYTF. The CDR3 DNA sequence: TGTGCCAGCAGCGTAGAAGTAGCGAACTATGGCTACACCTTC. The full variable domain, completed using reference TRBV9 and TRBJ1-2, is DSGVTQTPKHLITATGQRVTLRCSPRSGDLSVYWYQQSLDQGLQFLIQYYNGEERAKGNILERFSAQQFPDLHSELNLSSLELGDSALYFCASSVEVANYGYTFGSGTRLTVV.

J is TRBJ1-1 and V is TRBV2; TRBD1 might be the D (6 bases). The CDR3 length is 13 residues. The V end lost 4 bases, the J end lost 2 bases, and 8 bases lay between the germline ends. Germline V gives CDR1 SNHLY, CDR2 FYNNEI. For the CDR3, the DNA is TGTGCCAGCAGTGTACAGGGTAACACTGAAGCTTTCTTT. It specifies CASSVQGNTEAFF.

CDR3: CSVLTGLSAEQYF. In DNA, the CDR3 is TGCAGCGTTTTGACAGGGCTTTCCGCCGAGCAGTACTTC. The chain employs TRBV29-1 and TRBJ2-7; 7 positions match TRBD1. J gave up 6 bases and V 5 bases, and 10 bases lay outside the gene matches. Germline V CDR1 and CDR2: SQVTM, ANQGSEA. The length of the CDR3 is 13 residues.

This clone has more than one count but fewer than ten. This rearrangement joins TRBV19 to TRBJ2-2; 11 bases are shared with TRBD1. V dropped 9 bases and J dropped 8; count of bases not matched to a gene: 11. Per the germline V gene, CDR1 is LNHDA and CDR2 is SQIVND (reference sequence). This CDR3 has 15 amino acids. CDR3 residues: CASLFGTGGGGELFF. The CDR3 nucleotides are TGTGCCAGCCTCTTCGGGACAGGGGGAGGAGGGGAGCTGTTTTTT.

The gene calls are TRBV2 and TRBJ1-2; tentatively, D is TRBD1 (6 bases). The CDR3 is made up of 14 amino acids. Looked up from germline, CDR1 is SNHLY and CDR2 is FYNNEI. Between the trimmed V and J ends, which lost 5 bases and 2 bases, there was a span of 12 bases. CDR3: CASSSRTVNYGYTF. The CDR3 bases are TGTGCCAGCAGTAGCAGGACAGTAAACTATGGCTACACCTTC.

The V call is TRBV5-1, the J call TRBJ1-6; D perhaps matches TRBD1 (6 bases). The germline CDR1 and CDR2 sequences are SGHRS and YFSETQ. This CDR3 has 17 amino acids. Deletions cut 0 bases from V and 5 bases from J, with 15 bases between. This chain's CDR3 is CASSLGPYGQNNSPLHF. CDR3 in DNA: TGCGCCAGCAGCTTGGGGCCTTATGGACAGAATAATTCACCCCTCCACTTT.

J is TRBJ2-2 and V is TRBV4-3; 9 bases fit TRBD2. V lost 1 base and J lost 7; bases outside the gene matches: 10. The V gene's germline CDR1 is LGHNA and CDR2 YSLEER. The length of the CDR3 is 17 residues. CDR3 loop: CASSQVYQRGAVGELFF. The CDR3 bases are TGCGCCAGCAGCCAAGTTTATCAGCGGGGGGCAGTCGGGGAGCTGTTTTTT.

The chain recombines TRBV18 with TRBJ1-2, with 10 bases matching TRBD1. CDR3 length: 15 amino acids. Unmatched junction bases numbered 6, after V lost 0 bases and J lost 8 bases. Germline lookup yields CDR1 KGHSH and CDR2 LQKENI. The CDR3 bases are TGTGCCAGCTCACCACCTGACAGGGGGCCTTTGGGCTACACCTTC. Translation: CASSPPDRGPLGYTF.

The J gene is TRBJ2-7, the V gene TRBV5-1; 7 bases agree with TRBD2. This CDR3 has 14 amino acids. Trimming removed 0 bases from V and 3 bases from J; junction bases left unmatched: 3. The germline gives CDR1 SGHRS, CDR2 YFSETQ. The CDR3 DNA is TGCGCCAGCAGCTTGGAGCCGGGAGGCTACGAGCAGTACTTC. Translated, it gives CASSLEPGGYEQYF.

V is TRBV19 and J is TRBJ2-2, with 7 bases lining up with TRBD2. The J segment lost 0 bases and the V segment lost 9 bases, leaving 4 bases of the junction unmatched. CDR3 length: 14 amino acids. Germline CDR1 is LNHDA and CDR2 is SQIVND (reference sequence). CDR3 loop: CASHTSANTGELFF. The CDR3 nucleotides read TGTGCCAGCCATACTAGCGCGAACACCGGGGAGCTGTTTTTT.

V usage is TRBV15 and J usage is TRBJ2-5, with D unresolved. Trimming left V 5 bases short and J 3 bases short, with 10 bases between. This CDR3 contains 13 residues. Germline lookup yields CDR1 LNHNV and CDR2 YYDKDF (reference sequence). CDR3 protein: CATSYYTKETQYF. DNA of the CDR3: TGTGCCACCAGCTATTATACAAAAGAGACCCAGTACTTC.

The chain uses TRBV7-9 and TRBJ1-3; D is ambiguous. Trimming left V 5 bases short and J 3 bases short, with 8 bases between. From germline, CDR1 is SEHNR and CDR2 FQNEAQ (reference sequence). The CDR3 runs to 13 residues. The CDR3 region has the DNA TGTGCCAGCAGCCCTGTATTTGGAAACACCATATATTTT. Protein product: CASSPVFGNTIYF.

The V gene is TRBV30, the J gene TRBJ1-1; D gene uncertain. This CDR3 has 13 residues. Trimming stripped 4 bases from V and 1 base from J, with 10 bases between. Germline CDR1 is GTSNPN and CDR2 is SVGIG (reference sequence). The CDR3 region is CAWTLNRNTEAFF. CDR3 bases: TGTGCCTGGACCCTTAACAGGAACACTGAAGCTTTCTTT.